This T cell receptor (beta chain) emerged from a study of siplizumab effects on memory and regulatory T cells. The study's findings and limits: The majority of clones, roughly 80-95% of proliferating CD4+ or CD8+ clones, lacked an assignable naive or memory phenotype.

In regard to this clone: Its antigen remains unidentified.

Assays covered roughly 100,000 TCR templates per sample. Measured with immunoSEQ multiplex PCR; TCRdb has only the in-frame clones, and not every one. The sample records 95,000 to 100,000 clones, over 90% being singletons. The CDR3 length is 14 residues. In germline, CDR1 is LNHDA, CDR2 SQIVND (reference sequence). V lost 3 bases and J lost 2, with 11 bases in between. The gene calls are TRBV19 and TRBJ2-7; D is unclear. The TCR was taken from a human donor in good health. The sequenced sample consisted of non-Treg CD4+ T cells sorted from blood. CDR3 DNA: TGTGCCAGTAGTATCTCAAAGGGAACCTACGAGCAGTACTTC. It translates to CASSISKGTYEQYF.